The T cell receptor beta chain described here comes from a study of spatial heterogeneity in lung cancer (dated by TCRdb to the late 2010s). At the level of the whole study: More beta-chain than alpha-chain transcripts were consistently detected, likely reflecting higher beta-chain transcript abundance. TCR repertoire features were related to nonsynonymous mutation counts determined by whole-exome sequencing of tumor tissue. In non-small cell lung cancer, the study made a quantitative comparison of TCR alpha and beta repertoires among multiple tumor regions, matched nontumor lung and blood. At surgery, over 200 tumor regions, 61 to 65 matched nontumor lung samples and 56 PBMC samples were TCR-sequenced for both alpha and beta chains. In the raw uncorrected reads, each unique combination of TCR and UMI appeared on average more than ten times.

Receptor libraries were prepared by 5' RACE. The instrument given in TCRdb is NextSeq 500. The TCR library protocol attached a unique molecular identifier to each TCR cDNA molecule to allow correction of PCR and sequencing errors. The original methods were these. TCR identification, UMI-based error correction and CDR3 extraction were performed with Decombinator tools. TCRs above a frequency of 2 per 1,000, corresponding to the top 1% of the tumor frequency distribution, were defined as expanded. Renyi diversity was calculated using the R vegan package after each repertoire was subsampled 100 times to 5,000 TCRs. To build CDR3 similarity networks, amino acid triplet string-kernel similarity was used, and CDR3s were connected when their pairwise similarity was above 0.82. TCRdb reprocessed the public reads (quality trimming at Q25 with fastp, clone calling with MiXCR) and kept in-frame beta chains. Every distinct CDR3 protein forms one entry, paired with its most common genes and DNA. TCRdb, rather than the study authors, made the V and J calls. Counted in this sample were 2,000 to 2,500 distinct CDR3 sequences; 10% to 15% of them appeared once. The ten largest clonotypes hold 23% of the sample.

By how much of the sample it makes up, this clonotype is medium-sized (0.01 to 0.1%). Its antigen is currently not known. Per-base qualities were not stored, and no clone one base away is much larger. Sample time point, as interpreted from the label and publication: sample taken at primary tumor resection. For TCR sequencing, whole RNA was extracted from tumor and nontumor lung tissue, or from cryopreserved PBMC samples, and no cell sorting was done. The donors were about 71 patients from the lung TRACERx cohort who had early-stage, untreated non-small cell lung cancer. Only patients for whom sufficient RNA was available from at least two tumor regions were selected for TCR sequencing. Before selection, tumor and adjacent nontumor lung specimens were reviewed by a lung pathologist. Results the study describes overall, beyond this receptor: Additional single-cell paired TCR alpha and beta sequencing was considered necessary to confirm, at a functional level, the hypothesis that regional TCRs recognize regional mutations.

The junction shows trimming of 5 bases on V and 3 bases on J, and the gene matches do not reach 5 bases of it. According to the germline V gene (reference sequence), CDR1 reads PRHDT and CDR2 reads FYEKMQ. From cysteine to phenylalanine, the CDR3 is 16 amino acids long. Only the CDR3 DNA is retained, 48 bases long and in frame from the first base. The chain is encoded by TRBV13 joined to TRBJ2-1, and TRBD2 aligns with 12 junction nucleotides. This receptor was obtained from a male donor with early-stage non-small cell lung cancer. The sample was normal lung tissue next to the tumor, taken at surgery. The CDR3 is CASSQLAGGDYNEQFF. The nucleotide sequence reads TGTGCCAGCAGCCAACTAGCGGGAGGTGACTACAATGAGCAGTTCTTC.